The T cell receptor (beta chain) described here comes from a study of identical twins. V lost 4 bases and J 8 bases, leaving 15 bases between the germline ends. This CDR3 spans 14 amino acids. The germline gives CDR1 WNHNN, CDR2 SYGVQD (reference sequence). Unique molecular identifiers were in the cDNA, with template-switch universal primer binding. TCRdb recomputed calls from the 5' RACE reads with MiXCR, one row per CDR3 protein. The table includes nearly 650,000 distinct CDR3 sequences, just over 7% detected once. A further study also used this sample, focusing on yellow fever vaccine responses in identical twins.

The sequencing sample was made of PBMCs. The J gene is TRBJ2-4, the V gene TRBV10-1; D not resolved. This receptor was taken from a woman in her late teens or twenties in good health. The CDR3 coding sequence is TGCGCCAGCAGTGTCCGGCAACCCCAGGACATTCAGTACTTC. Protein: CASSVRQPQDIQYF.